The following is a T cell receptor beta chain sequence with its context. Its matching antigen is unknown. This sample was taken from a study of shared clonotypes between healthy human individuals. Study-wide results and limits: A handful of donors showed sharing of 4.5% to 5% of naive CD4 clonotypes.

Per germline, CDR1 KGHSH and CDR2 LQKENI. The V end lost 0 bases, the J end lost 6 bases, and 8 bases lay between the germline ends. The CDR3 runs to 13 residues. The method was immunoSEQ multiplex PCR; TCRdb's version includes in-frame clones alone and lacks a portion of them. The sample consists of roughly 2.1 million clones, about 93% of them appearing once. Positive CCR7 selection of CD45RO-negative cells yielded the naive CD8 cells, and terminally differentiated effector memory CD45RA+ cells were excluded. This receptor was taken from a man between 18 and 35 years old in good health. Some clones in this sample may be carry-over from other donors' samples. The V and J genes are TRBV18 and TRBJ1-1; no reliable D call. Sequenced material: naive CD8+ T cells from PBMCs. CDR3 region: CASSPPTTAEAFF. The DNA for the CDR3 is TGTGCCAGCTCACCACCAACTACAGCTGAAGCTTTCTTT.